A single count supports the clone carrying this TCR beta chain. The sample comes from a study of shared clonotypes between healthy human individuals. CDR1 is MDHEN and CDR2 is SYDVKM in the germline V gene. The CDR3 covers 14 residues. V dropped 5 bases and J dropped 1 base, with 11 bases sitting between them. There were no recent acute infections or vaccinations among the donors, who were healthy HIV-negative adults. Division of CD4+ cells produced a CD45RA+ naive subset and a CD45RA-negative memory subset. On sorted subsets, replicate PCRs used roughly 190 ng DNA, or roughly 30,000 T cell genomes. Per the study methods: ImmunoSEQ output held junction-only sequences without quality scores, so filtering differed. TCRdb's table, derived via immunoSEQ multiplex PCR, lists solely in-frame clones and lacks some. That table supplies the V and J calls and clone size; D and trimming were determined from the DNA. The data contain some 2,400,000 clones, roughly 95% of them seen just once; the ten biggest clones take up more than 0.1%.

The source material was naive CD4+ T cells sorted from blood. The subset: CD45RA+ positively selected. The chain combines TRBV28 with TRBJ2-5; no clear D. The TCR originated in a man younger than 35 in good health. The chain's CDR3 is CASSLSRAQETQYF. The CDR3 nucleotides are TGTGCCAGCAGTCTTTCCAGAGCCCAAGAGACCCAGTACTTC.